One sample yielded the 5 T cell receptor beta chains listed below, sequenced in a study of molecular identifiers for immune sequencing clone quantification. TCRdb used MiXCR to reprocess the PCR reads, holding one entry per CDR3 protein. This sample has about half a million distinct CDR3 sequences, with around 21% found just once. The sample taken for sequencing was naive CD8+ T cells from blood, with Jurkat cell RNA spiked in. The subset denotes: FACS-sorted CD8+CD4-CCR7+CD45RA+ naive T cells. Receptors were obtained from a human donor in good health. Some libraries in this study had Jurkat cell RNA spiked in.

As concerns this clonotype: A much larger clone lies a single base off, so this may be a read error. The CDR3 end shows no conserved phenylalanine or tryptophan, and so a read error is likely. The chain carries TRBV12-3 or TRBV12-4 and TRBJ2-3; 11 bases are a match to TRBD2. Losses at the gene ends were 6 bases for V and 0 bases for J; bases not matched to a gene: 8. The CDR3 runs to 17 residues. The CDR3 sequence is CASRPPASGGSTDTQYS. In DNA form, the CDR3 reads TGTGCCAGCAGGCCCCCAGCTAGCGGGGGGAGCACAGATACGCAGTATTCT.

Only a few counts were recorded for this clonotype. V is TRBV12-3 or TRBV12-4 and J is TRBJ2-3; a possible D gene is TRBD1 (6 bases). Trimming pared 8 bases from V and 0 bases from J, leaving 18 bases between. The length of the CDR3 is 16 residues. CDR3 sequence reads: CASSGARAGSTDTQYF. The CDR3 DNA follows: TGTGCCAGCTCAGGGGCTAGGGCCGGAAGCACAGATACGCAGTATTTT.

The rearrangement joins TRBV11-2 to TRBJ2-2; 7 bases align to TRBD1. Germline V CDR1 and CDR2: SGHAT, FQNNGV. V was pared by 1 base and J by 0 bases, with 11 bases of the junction left unmatched. The CDR3 covers 19 residues. CDR3 in amino acids: CASSLGTGVQFANTGELFF. CDR3 sequence (DNA): TGTGCCAGCAGCTTAGGGACAGGTGTACAGTTCGCGAACACCGGGGAGCTGTTTTTT.

This clonotype was recorded at least ten times. The gene calls are TRBV29-1 and TRBJ2-2, with 8 positions matching TRBD1. CDR3 length: 15 residues. Trimming removed 6 bases from V and 0 bases from J; junction bases left unmatched: 6. From germline, CDR1 is SQVTM and CDR2 ANQGSEA. The CDR3 nucleotides read TGCAGCGTCATGGGGACAGGAACGAACACCGGGGAGCTGTTTTTT. Protein: CSVMGTGTNTGELFF.

This chain connects TRBV4-3 to TRBJ2-1, with D perhaps TRBD2 (6 bases). V was shortened by 1 base and J by 2 bases, with 12 bases between the two germline ends. The CDR3 loop spans 16 amino acids. Germline V gene data show CDR1 as LGHNA and CDR2 as YSLEER. This chain's CDR3 is CASSQVLSGAYNEQFF. The CDR3 region has the DNA TGCGCCAGCAGCCAAGTTCTTAGCGGAGCCTACAATGAGCAGTTCTTC.